These T cell receptor beta chains were read from a single sample in a study of blood T cell repertoires in COVID-19. The repertoire was sequenced with immunoSEQ multiplex PCR; TCRdb's copy has only in-frame clones and lacks some. The sample has 120,000 to 150,000 clones, about 90% seen once. Sequenced: peripheral blood. Every receptor here comes from a man in his fifties who had recovered from COVID-19. Both conserved end residues are part of each CDR3.

>TRBV7-8|TRBJ1-3
CASSMSGVRGNTIYF
>TRBV7-7|TRBJ1-1
CASSLGSGVGGNTEAFF
>TRBV25-1|TRBJ2-5
CASTPSYGKTSSETQYF
>TRBV6-4|TRBJ2-1
CASKRDYSYNEQFF
>TRBV6-5|TRBJ1-1
CASSYNGRSNTEAFF
>TRBV19|TRBJ2-1
CASSLGSYSYNEQFF
>TRBV11-3|TRBJ2-2
CASSRTGTGTTGELFF
>TRBV19|TRBJ1-6
CASSRRNYNSPLHF
>TRBV5-8|TRBJ1-4
CASSSPLGPATNEKLFF
>TRBV27|TRBJ2-1
CASSLGGPYNEQFF
>TRBV11-2|TRBJ1-2
CASSSRQGRTSLGYTF
>TRBV18|TRBJ2-1
CASSGTGGNEQFF
>TRBV10-3|TRBJ1-2
CAISAAPQGQYGYTF
>TRBV9|TRBJ2-5
CASSAPDRGGETQYF
>TRBV7-2|TRBJ1-1
CASSPRQGTYTEAFF
>TRBV12-1|TRBJ2-1
CASSLGTGDYNEQFF
>TRBV5-6|TRBJ2-1
CASSLAPREHEQFF
>TRBV7-9|TRBJ1-4
CATGQGGEKLFF
>TRBV11-3|TRBJ1-6
CASNNAGAGSPLHF
>TRBV9|TRBJ2-2
CASRGGGTGELFF
>TRBV19|TRBJ2-5
CASSAGGSWETQYF
>TRBV5-1|TRBJ2-2
CASSLVFRGRQGTGELFF
>TRBV27|TRBJ2-7
CASSPDQGTLSYEQYF
>TRBV2|TRBJ1-2
CASSVGQNYGYTF
>TRBV6-5|TRBJ2-3
CASSYVGGASTDTQYF
>TRBV5-1|TRBJ1-6
CARRLGGAWVGTDRSPLHF
>TRBV11-3|TRBJ2-3
CASSLGTSGGSTDTQYF
>TRBV7-2|TRBJ2-1
CASSLGLAGGMSSYNEQFF
>TRBV7-6|TRBJ1-5
CASSPGGLNQPQHF
>TRBV7-2|TRBJ2-7
CASSSSRLAGTYEQYF
>TRBV6-2/TRBV6-3|TRBJ1-5
CASSYSRDREDYQPQHF
>TRBV6-2/TRBV6-3|TRBJ2-3
CASSPGGARNTDTQYF
>TRBV7-2|TRBJ2-3
CASSSEGRGGADTQYF
>TRBV18|TRBJ2-5
CASSPPGETQYF
>TRBV2|TRBJ2-6
CASSGQGLTGANVLTF
>TRBV19|TRBJ1-5
CASRTGLRNSNQPQHF
>TRBV5-1|TRBJ2-3
CASSTGLPTDTQYF
>TRBV6-4|TRBJ1-1
CASSDRQGTEAFF
>TRBV5-6|TRBJ1-1
CASSLSGGDRDMAFF
>TRBV6-2/TRBV6-3|TRBJ2-1
CASSYSGTGGSLLSMYNEQFF
>TRBV27|TRBJ2-1
CASSLFAGSSYNEQFF